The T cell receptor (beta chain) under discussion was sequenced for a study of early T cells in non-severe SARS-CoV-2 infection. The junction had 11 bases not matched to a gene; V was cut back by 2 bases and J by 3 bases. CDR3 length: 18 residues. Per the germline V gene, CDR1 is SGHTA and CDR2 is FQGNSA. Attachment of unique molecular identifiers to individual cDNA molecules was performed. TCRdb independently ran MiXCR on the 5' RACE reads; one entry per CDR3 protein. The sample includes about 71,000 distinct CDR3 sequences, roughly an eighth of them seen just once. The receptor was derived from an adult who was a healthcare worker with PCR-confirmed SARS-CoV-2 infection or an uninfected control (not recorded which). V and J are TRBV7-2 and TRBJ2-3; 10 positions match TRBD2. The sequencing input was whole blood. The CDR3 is CASSLRRASGGSTDTQYF. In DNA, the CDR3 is TGTGCCAGCAGCTTAAGGCGGGCTAGCGGGGGCTCTACAGATACGCAGTATTTT. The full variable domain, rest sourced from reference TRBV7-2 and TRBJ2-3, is GAGVSQSPSNKVTEKGKDVELRCDPISGHTALYWYRQSLGQGLEFLIYFQGNSAPDKSGLPSDRFSAERTGGSVSTLTIQRTQQEDSAVYLCASSLRRASGGSTDTQYFGPGTRLTVL.